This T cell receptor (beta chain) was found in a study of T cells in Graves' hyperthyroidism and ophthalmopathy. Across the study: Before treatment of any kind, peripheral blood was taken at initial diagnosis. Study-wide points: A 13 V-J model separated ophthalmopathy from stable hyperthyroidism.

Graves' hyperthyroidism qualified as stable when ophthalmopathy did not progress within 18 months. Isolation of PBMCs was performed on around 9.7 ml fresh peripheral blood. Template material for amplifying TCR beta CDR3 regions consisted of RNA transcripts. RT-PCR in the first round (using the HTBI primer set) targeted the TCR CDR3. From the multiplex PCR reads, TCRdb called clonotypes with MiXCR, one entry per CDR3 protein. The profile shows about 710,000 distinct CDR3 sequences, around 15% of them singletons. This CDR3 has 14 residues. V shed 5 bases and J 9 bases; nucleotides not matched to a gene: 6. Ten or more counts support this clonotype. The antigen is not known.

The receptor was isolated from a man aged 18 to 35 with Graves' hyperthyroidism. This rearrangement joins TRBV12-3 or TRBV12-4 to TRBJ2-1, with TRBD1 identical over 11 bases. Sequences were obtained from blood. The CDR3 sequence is CASSQRGQGGEQFF. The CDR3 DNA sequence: TGTGCCAGCAGTCAACGGGGACAGGGGGGTGAGCAGTTCTTC.